This TCR beta chain comes out of a study of CD8+ T cells in alopecia areata (dated by TCRdb to the late 2010s). Regarding the study in general: The treated patients took part in an open-label pilot trial in which moderate-to-severe alopecia areata was treated with oral tofacitinib at 5 to 10 mg twice daily. immunoSEQ multiplex PCR using 35 Vbeta forward primers and 13 Jbeta reverse primers was used to amplify TCRbeta CDR3 regions. Scalp tissue and sorted CD4+ and CD8+ peripheral blood T cells from patchy and totalis/universalis alopecia areata patients and from healthy controls were covered by human TCRbeta sequencing. The study used high-throughput TCRbeta sequencing to examine T cell clonal expansion in alopecia areata, in both the C3H/HeJ mouse model and human patients. RNA came from the PAXgene miRNA kit for fixed scalp, the miRNeasy kit for PBMCs, and the RNeasy kit for mouse skin. Scalp clonality was compared across normal scalp (n=4), patchy alopecia areata scalp (n=8), and alopecia totalis/universalis scalp (n=8). Biopsies were taken from tofacitinib-treated patients at baseline and at 4 and 24 weeks of treatment, and a later scalp biopsy was taken in several of the tofacitinib-treated patients. Tofacitinib was given for 6 to 18 months, followed by 6 months of follow-up off drug to assess delayed response and recurrence. The SALT score, which quantifies the percentage of affected scalp surface area, was used to measure disease severity in treated patients.

With regard to this clone: This receptor's antigen is unknown. No base qualities exist here, and no much larger clone lies one base off it.

Read against the paper, the sample's time point label means: less than five weeks on oral tofacitinib. The label giving this sample's treatment or condition can be read as: oral pan-JAK inhibitor, 5-10 mg twice daily. Lesional scalp punch biopsies and peripheral blood were obtained from alopecia areata patients. PBMCs were isolated by density centrifugation and stained for CD3, CD4 and CD8, and CD4+ and CD8+ T cells were sorted on a FACSAria. The library came from the immunoSEQ multiplex PCR assay. RNA was extracted from all samples and reverse transcribed into cDNA, which served as template for TCR sequencing. First-strand cDNA was synthesized with SuperScript III using a 2:1 mix of oligo-dT and random hexamers. A synthetic immune receptor repertoire was used to measure amplification bias, and any remaining bias was corrected computationally. In the original analysis: After raw reads were preprocessed to remove errors, the CDR3 was defined following IMGT conventions as running from the conserved cysteine to phenylalanine. Clonality was computed by normalizing Shannon entropy by log2 of the number of productive unique TCRs and subtracting the result from 1. Scalp TCRbeta sequences were cross-referenced with sorted blood CD4 and CD8 repertoires so that the CD4 or CD8 identity of scalp clones could be inferred. Here the immuneACCESS table is served through TCRdb, limited to in-frame sequences with V and J called. Missing clones are a known gap in these copies; in checked studies unresolved V genes cover under half, and the rest lacks a known reason. V and J calls and clone size are as listed in that table; D and trimming were resolved from the DNA. Counted in this sample were 200,000 to 250,000 clones; about 64% of them appeared once. The top ten clonotypes cover about 4.2% of the sample.

Beyond this particular receptor, the publication reports: Scalp TCR repertoire analysis is complicated because resident alphabeta T cells in normal human skin are also sequenced, whereas mouse skin is dominated by gammadelta T cells. Compared with normal scalp, lesional scalp had higher clonality and more expanded CD8+ clones, particularly in alopecia totalis/universalis, a pattern that suggests antigenic drive. Many expanded lesional clones were found to persist in scalp and blood during tofacitinib treatment, and relapse after treatment cessation may be partly explained by this persistence. Shared TCR sequences between patients were less evident than in mice, which may be partly attributable to HLA diversity in the patient population. With tofacitinib, both scalp clonality and the number of expanded CD8+ clones among the top 100 scalp clones went down significantly. Because the treated cohort was small and had just a single nonresponder, larger studies are needed to establish links between baseline CD8+ expansion and response.

Sequenced material: CD4+ T cells sorted from blood, taken at week 4, from a patient treated with tofacitinib. The TCR sequence derives from a human donor with alopecia areata.

CDR3 reads: CASRHQNTEAFF. The sequenced DNA: TGTGCCAGCAGACACCAGAACACTGAAGCTTTCTTT. The chain uses TRBV2 and TRBJ1-1, with the D gene too uncertain to name. V and J are truncated by 6 bases and 1 base respectively, leaving an intervening sequence of 6 bases. The CDR3 measures 12 amino acids from cysteine to phenylalanine. Of the read, only the CDR3 DNA is kept; its 36 bases are in frame from base 1. Reading the germline V gene gives CDR1 SNHLY and CDR2 FYNNEI.